This section outlines one T cell receptor (beta chain) sequence together with its context. At one end, the junction sequence differs from germline, possibly due to a read error. This entry belongs to a study of Ad26.COV2.S vaccination and SARS-CoV-2 variants. There are 13 residues in the CDR3. CDR1 and CDR2 (germline): MDHEN, SYDVKM. The treatment here: some 19 received Ad26.COV2.S at low or high dose, single or two shots; several received placebo; per-sample allocation not given. Sampling happened 63 days after the first vaccine or placebo injection. The repertoire was sequenced with immunoSEQ multiplex PCR; TCRdb's copy has only in-frame clones and lacks some. The sample lists approximately 480,000 clones; around 88% were seen once.

Here the sequenced sample was peripheral blood, taken in a trial of Ad26.COV2.S vaccine versus placebo. This clonotype was obtained from a person between 18 and 59 years old who received the Ad26.COV2.S COVID-19 vaccine or a placebo. This rearrangement joins TRBV28 to TRBJ1-1; no clear D. DNA for the CDR3: TGTGCCAGCACCCTCGGACCGAACTCTGAAGCTTTCTTT. The encoded protein is CASTLGPNSEAFF. The whole variable domain, remainder taken from reference TRBV28 and TRBJ1-1, is DVKVTQSSRYLVKRTGEKVFLECVQDMDHENMFWYRQDPGLGLRLIYFSYDVKMKEKGDIPEGYSVSREKKERFSLILESASTNQTSMYLCASTLGPNSEAFFGQGTRLTVV.